The 8 T cell receptor beta chains presented below share a single source sample, sequenced in a study of T cell repertoires in cytomegalovirus infection. In TCRdb, the reads were re-called with MiXCR into one record per CDR3 protein. The sample shows 500,000 or so distinct CDR3 sequences, approximately 15% of them seen only once. Source material: CD8+ T cells from PBMCs. The receptors originated from a human donor in good health (CMV status not recorded). Some clones in this sample may be carry-over from other donors' samples.

Comments on this clonotype: Since a much larger clone is just one base distant, this may be a read error. This rearrangement joins TRBV19 to TRBJ2-2; no definite D call. The V gene's germline CDR1 is LNHDA and CDR2 SQIVND (reference sequence). This CDR3 is 13 amino acids long. V lost 0 bases and J lost 10, with 9 bases in between. In DNA form, the CDR3 reads TGTGCCAGTAGTATAGATAATCCCGAGGAGCTGTTTTTT. This sequence encodes CASSIDNPEELFF.

This clonotype was seen ten or more times. The chain carries TRBV12-3 or TRBV12-4 and TRBJ2-5; 7 nucleotides align to TRBD2. Unmatched junction bases numbered 7, after V lost 6 bases and J lost 0 bases. The CDR3 spans 15 residues. CDR3 in DNA: TGTGCCAGCAGCCCCGGGACTACCAACCAAGAGACCCAGTACTTC. Encoded protein: CASSPGTTNQETQYF.

Ten or more counts support this clonotype. This chain links TRBV12-3 or TRBV12-4 with TRBJ2-7, with 9 bases identical to TRBD2. The J segment lost 4 bases and the V segment lost 4 bases, leaving 11 bases of the junction unmatched. The CDR3 runs to 16 residues. As DNA, the CDR3 is TGTGCCAGCAGTTCCCACCCACGACTAGCGGAGTACGAGCAGTACTTC. It is translated as CASSSHPRLAEYEQYF.

This clonotype was observed many times. The chain joins TRBV11-3 to TRBJ2-3; TRBD1 matches at 9 bases. The germline V gene has CDR1 SGHNT and CDR2 YENEEA. The CDR3 runs 15 residues. The V segment lost 1 base and the J segment 3 bases; nucleotides outside the gene matches: 2. Here the CDR3 DNA reads TGTGCCAGCAGCTTAGGGACAGGGGATACAGATACGCAGTATTTT. It codes for CASSLGTGDTDTQYF.

In this sample, this clonotype turned up many times. The chain employs TRBV7-9 and TRBJ2-7; D is unresolved. Germline CDR1 and CDR2: SEHNR and FQNEAQ (reference sequence). The CDR3 totals 14 residues. V lost 1 base to trimming and J lost 2 bases, with 9 bases between them. The CDR3 loop reads CASSLERNPYEQYF. CDR3 bases: TGTGCCAGCAGCTTAGAAAGAAATCCCTACGAGCAGTACTTC.

The chain recombines TRBV2 with TRBJ2-3, with TRBD2 matching over 7 bases. There are 15 residues in the CDR3. CDR1 and CDR2 from the germline V gene are SNHLY and FYNNEI. Unmatched junction bases numbered 6, after V lost 6 bases and J lost 0 bases. The CDR3 DNA reads as TGTGCCAGCAGGGTAGCGGGTCGGAGCACAGATACGCAGTATTTT. Translating gives CASRVAGRSTDTQYF.

The gene calls are TRBV2 and TRBJ1-2; 9 nucleotides match TRBD1. The germline gives CDR1 SNHLY, CDR2 FYNNEI. V lost 5 bases, J lost 6 bases, and 7 bases stayed unmatched. The CDR3 is made up of 14 amino acids. The DNA of the CDR3 is TGTGCCAGCAGTTCCCGGGACAGGGAGGATGGCTACACCTTC. Its protein is CASSSRDREDGYTF.

This clonotype was recorded at least ten times. V gene TRBV7-8 combines with J gene TRBJ1-5; 8 nucleotides line up with TRBD1. Trimming took 6 bases from V and 6 from J; bases not matched to a gene: 10. The CDR3 spans 15 residues. CDR1 is SGHVS, CDR2 FQNEAQ, per germline. For the CDR3, the DNA is TGTGCCAGCAGGCCCGGGACAGGAAGAGGTCAGCCCCAGCATTTT. Protein: CASRPGTGRGQPQHF.